The clone carrying this TCR beta chain was picked up many times. Antigen: not known. TCRdb re-called the RT-PCR reads with MiXCR, one entry per CDR3 protein. The sample yields hundreds of thousands of distinct CDR3 sequences, less than 20% seen once. Germline V gene data show CDR1 as SQVTM and CDR2 as ANQGSEA. The ends were cut back, 2 bases at V and 6 bases at J, with 11 bases in the middle. This CDR3 contains 13 residues. The data derive from a study of response to subunit inactivated influenza vaccine. General study results and limits: Each seasonal influenza vaccination, the authors suggested, recruits few new T cells.

This clonotype was sampled from a man in his fifties who received an inactivated influenza vaccine. V usage is TRBV29-1 and J usage is TRBJ2-1; D is perhaps TRBD1 (5 bases). The sequencing used PBMCs from blood, collected around 5 days after vaccination. CDR3 sequence: CSVEQGYGNEQFF. The DNA for the CDR3 is TGCAGCGTTGAACAGGGATATGGCAATGAGCAGTTCTTC.